The rows below give T cell receptor beta chains drawn from one sample of a study of long-term antiretroviral therapy in people with HIV. TCRdb's copy holds only in-frame clones and misses some; the assay was immunoSEQ multiplex PCR. The sample records roughly 15,000 clones, 70% to 90% being singletons. The sample here was unsorted PBMCs, taken 6.9 years after starting antiretroviral therapy. These receptors originate from a man aged 50-60 years with HIV. Both conserved end residues are part of each CDR3. Each record gives: V gene, CDR3 protein.

V: TRBV29-1
CDR3: CSAETGTYEQYF

V: TRBV13
CDR3: CASSLSLGKETQYF

V: TRBV5-6
CDR3: CASSVPGHIYEQYF

V: TRBV12-1
CDR3: CASSVGTGSVGNTYEQYF

V: TRBV7-9
CDR3: CASSLVEGAHQPQHF

V: TRBV7-2
CDR3: CASSFDIRVAQAFF

V: TRBV7-9
CDR3: CASSSRVKDTDTQYF

V: TRBV27
CDR3: CASSLYDRGWNEQFF

V: TRBV30
CDR3: CAWSFHRQSTGNTIYF

V: TRBV29-1
CDR3: CSYRTSGSFDNEQFF

V: TRBV11-3
CDR3: CASSLDPDASEAFF

V: TRBV27
CDR3: CASSFSGQSYEQYF

V: TRBV18
CDR3: CASSPSGGGYEKLFF

V: TRBV7-9
CDR3: CASSLGVTTDTQYF

V: TRBV5-8
CDR3: CASTSRGGEETQYF

V: TRBV5-1
CDR3: CASSLGGSVADTQYF

V: TRBV11-2
CDR3: CASSLGGRLSDTQYF